This T cell receptor (beta chain) comes out of a study of patients and donors after allogeneic stem cell transplantation. TCRdb used MiXCR to reprocess the RT-PCR reads, holding one entry per CDR3 protein. The sample holds 190,000 or so distinct CDR3 sequences, 38% seen once. In its sample, this clonotype was seen a few times. One end of the junction is discordant with germline, which a read error may explain. This CDR3 has 13 residues. Germline V gives CDR1 SGHDT, CDR2 YYEEEE. The sequenced material came from blood, either unsorted or a sorted T cell fraction (not recorded which). The sequence came from a human donor who was either an allogeneic HSCT recipient or a stem cell or donor lymphocyte infusion donor (not recorded which). It is not recorded whose cells these are; they may come from a transplant donor. J is TRBJ1-1 and V is TRBV5-6, with no clear D. In DNA form, the CDR3 reads TGTGCCAGCAGCTCGGAGGTGAACGCTGAAGCTTTCTTT. Translated: CASSSEVNAEAFF.